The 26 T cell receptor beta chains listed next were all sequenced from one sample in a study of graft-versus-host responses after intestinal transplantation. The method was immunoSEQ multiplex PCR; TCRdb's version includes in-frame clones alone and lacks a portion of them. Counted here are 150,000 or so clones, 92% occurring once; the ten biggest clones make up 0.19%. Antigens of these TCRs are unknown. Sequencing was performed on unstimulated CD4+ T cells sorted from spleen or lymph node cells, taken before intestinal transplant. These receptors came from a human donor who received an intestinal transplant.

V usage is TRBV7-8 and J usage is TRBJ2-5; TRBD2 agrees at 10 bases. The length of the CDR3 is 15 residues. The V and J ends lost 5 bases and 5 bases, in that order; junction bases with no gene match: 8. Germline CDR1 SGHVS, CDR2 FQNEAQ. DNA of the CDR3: TGTGCCAGCAGCCCTAGCGGGAGTTTAAGCGAGACCCAGTACTTC. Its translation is CASSPSGSLSETQYF.

As DNA, the CDR3 is TGTGCCAGCACGGGCAGGGTGGGTACTGAAGCTTTCTTT. This codes for CASTGRVGTEAFF. The chain is built from TRBV7-9 and TRBJ1-1; perhaps TRBD1 as D (5 bases). The CDR3 is 13 residues long. Trimming removed 7 bases from V and 5 bases from J, with 14 bases in between. CDR1 and CDR2 from the germline V gene are SEHNR and FQNEAQ (reference sequence).

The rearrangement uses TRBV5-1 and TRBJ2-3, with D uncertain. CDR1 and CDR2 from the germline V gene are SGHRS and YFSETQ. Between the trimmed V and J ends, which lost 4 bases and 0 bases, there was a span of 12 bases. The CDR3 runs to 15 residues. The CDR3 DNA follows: TGCGCCAGCAGCCTTACCGTTTCAAGCACAGATACGCAGTATTTT. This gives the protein CASSLTVSSTDTQYF.

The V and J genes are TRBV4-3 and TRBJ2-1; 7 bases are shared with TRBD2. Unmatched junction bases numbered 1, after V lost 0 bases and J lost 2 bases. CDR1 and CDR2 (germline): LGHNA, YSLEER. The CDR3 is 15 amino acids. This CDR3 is CASSQDGRTYNEQFF. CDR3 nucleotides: TGCGCCAGCAGCCAAGACGGGAGGACCTACAATGAGCAGTTCTTC.

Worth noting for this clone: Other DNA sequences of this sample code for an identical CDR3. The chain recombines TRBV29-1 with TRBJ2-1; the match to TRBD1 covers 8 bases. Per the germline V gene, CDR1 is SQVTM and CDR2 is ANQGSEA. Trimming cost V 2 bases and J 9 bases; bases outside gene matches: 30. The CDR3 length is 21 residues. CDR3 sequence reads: CSVESTYDRGRTIFPNGEQFF. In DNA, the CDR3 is TGCAGCGTTGAATCTACCTATGACAGGGGACGGACAATTTTCCCAAATGGTGAGCAGTTCTTC.

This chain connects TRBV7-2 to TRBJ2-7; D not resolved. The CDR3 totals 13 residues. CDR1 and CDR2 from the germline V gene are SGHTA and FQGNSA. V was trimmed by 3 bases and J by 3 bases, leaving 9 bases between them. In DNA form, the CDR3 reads TGTGCCAGCAGCTTGTCCCGATACTACGAGCAGTACTTC. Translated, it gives CASSLSRYYEQYF.

The CDR3 coding sequence is TGCGCCAGCAGTACAGGGGGCAATGAGCAGTTCTTC. It codes for CASSTGGNEQFF. V and J are TRBV5-1 and TRBJ2-1; 8 bases line up with TRBD1. The ends lost 5 bases at V and 6 bases at J; junction bases unmatched: 1. Germline CDR1 SGHRS, CDR2 YFSETQ. The CDR3 has 12 residues.

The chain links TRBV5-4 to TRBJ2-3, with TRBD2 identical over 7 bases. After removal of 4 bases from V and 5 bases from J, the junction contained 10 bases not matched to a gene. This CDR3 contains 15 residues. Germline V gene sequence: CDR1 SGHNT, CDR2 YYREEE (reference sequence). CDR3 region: CASSTGTTRRDTQYF. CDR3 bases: TGTGCCAGCAGCACCGGGACTACACGTCGAGATACGCAGTATTTT.

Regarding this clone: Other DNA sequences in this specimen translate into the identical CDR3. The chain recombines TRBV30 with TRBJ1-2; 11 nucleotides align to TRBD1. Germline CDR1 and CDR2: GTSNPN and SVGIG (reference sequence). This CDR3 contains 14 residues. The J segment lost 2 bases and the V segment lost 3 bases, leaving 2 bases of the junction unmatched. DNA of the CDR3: TGTGCCTGGAGGGACAGGGGGCGCAACTATGGCTACACCTTC. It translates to CAWRDRGRNYGYTF.

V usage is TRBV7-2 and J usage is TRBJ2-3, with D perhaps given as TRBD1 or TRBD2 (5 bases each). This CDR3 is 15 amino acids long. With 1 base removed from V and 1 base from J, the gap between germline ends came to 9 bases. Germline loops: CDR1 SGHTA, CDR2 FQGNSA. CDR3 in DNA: TGTGCCAGCAGCTTAGAAGGGGACGGCACAGATACGCAGTATTTT. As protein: CASSLEGDGTDTQYF.

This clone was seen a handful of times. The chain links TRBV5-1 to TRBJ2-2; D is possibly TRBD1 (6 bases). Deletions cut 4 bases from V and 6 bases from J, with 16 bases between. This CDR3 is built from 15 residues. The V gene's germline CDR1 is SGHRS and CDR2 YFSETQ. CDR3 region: CASSHLGQKAGELFF. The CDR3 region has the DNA TGCGCCAGCAGCCACCTAGGACAGAAGGCCGGGGAGCTGTTTTTT.

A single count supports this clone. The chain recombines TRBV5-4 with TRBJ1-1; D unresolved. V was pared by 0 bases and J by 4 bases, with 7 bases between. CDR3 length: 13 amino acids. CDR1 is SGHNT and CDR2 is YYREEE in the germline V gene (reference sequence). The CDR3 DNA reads TGTGCCAGCAGCTTGGGAGAGGCCACTGAAGCTTTCTTT. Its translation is CASSLGEATEAFF.

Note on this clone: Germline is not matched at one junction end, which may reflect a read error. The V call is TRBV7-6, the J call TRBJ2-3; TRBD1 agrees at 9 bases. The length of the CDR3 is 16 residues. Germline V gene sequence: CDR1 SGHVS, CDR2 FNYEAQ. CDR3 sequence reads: CASSLTQGAVTDTQYF. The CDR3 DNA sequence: TGTGCCAGCAGCTTAACACAGGGGGCAGTGACAGATACACAGTATTTT.

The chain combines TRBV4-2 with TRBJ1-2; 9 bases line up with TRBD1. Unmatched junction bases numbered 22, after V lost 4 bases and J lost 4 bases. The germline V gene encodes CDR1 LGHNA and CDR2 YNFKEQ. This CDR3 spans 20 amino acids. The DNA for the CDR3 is TGTGCCAGCAGCCTCAGCTCCCCCGGGACAGGGATGTTTTCGGGCTATGGCTACACCTTC. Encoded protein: CASSLSSPGTGMFSGYGYTF.

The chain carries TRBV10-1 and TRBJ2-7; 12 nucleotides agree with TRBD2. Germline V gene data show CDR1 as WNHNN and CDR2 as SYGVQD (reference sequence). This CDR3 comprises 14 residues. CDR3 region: CAVVPSGRDDEQYF. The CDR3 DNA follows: TGCGCAGTGGTCCCTAGCGGGAGGGACGACGAGCAGTACTTC.

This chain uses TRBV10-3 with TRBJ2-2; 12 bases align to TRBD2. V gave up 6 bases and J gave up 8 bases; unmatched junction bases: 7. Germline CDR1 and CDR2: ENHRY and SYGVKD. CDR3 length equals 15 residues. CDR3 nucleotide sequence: TGTGCCATCAGACAGACTAGCGGGAGCTCTGGGGAGCTGTTTTTT. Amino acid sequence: CAIRQTSGSSGELFF.

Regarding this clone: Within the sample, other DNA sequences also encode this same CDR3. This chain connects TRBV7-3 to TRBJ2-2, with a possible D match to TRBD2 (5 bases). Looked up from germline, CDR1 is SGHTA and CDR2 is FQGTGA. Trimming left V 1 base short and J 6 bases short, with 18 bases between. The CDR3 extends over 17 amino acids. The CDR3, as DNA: TGTGCCAGCAGCTTAAGTGGTCTAGAGGGTTTGGCCGGGGAGCTGTTTTTT. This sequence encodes CASSLSGLEGLAGELFF.

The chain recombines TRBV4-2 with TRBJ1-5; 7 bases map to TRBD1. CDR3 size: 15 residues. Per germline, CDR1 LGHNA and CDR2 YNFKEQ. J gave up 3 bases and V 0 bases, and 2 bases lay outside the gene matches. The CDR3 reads CASSQETGYNQPQHF. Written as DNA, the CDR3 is TGTGCCAGCAGCCAAGAGACAGGGTACAATCAGCCCCAGCATTTT.

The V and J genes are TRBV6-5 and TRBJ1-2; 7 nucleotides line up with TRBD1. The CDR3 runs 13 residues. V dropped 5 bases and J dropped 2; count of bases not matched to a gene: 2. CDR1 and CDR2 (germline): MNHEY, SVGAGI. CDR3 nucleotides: TGTGCCAGCAGTAAGACAGGGAACTATGGCTACACCTTC. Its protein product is CASSKTGNYGYTF.

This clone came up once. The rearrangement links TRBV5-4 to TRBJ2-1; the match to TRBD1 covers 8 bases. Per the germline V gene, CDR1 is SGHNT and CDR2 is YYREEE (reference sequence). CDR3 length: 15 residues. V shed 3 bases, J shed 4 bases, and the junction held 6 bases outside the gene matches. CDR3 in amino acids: CASSSGTGPYNEQFF. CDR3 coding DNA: TGTGCCAGCAGCTCCGGGACAGGACCTTACAATGAGCAGTTCTTC.

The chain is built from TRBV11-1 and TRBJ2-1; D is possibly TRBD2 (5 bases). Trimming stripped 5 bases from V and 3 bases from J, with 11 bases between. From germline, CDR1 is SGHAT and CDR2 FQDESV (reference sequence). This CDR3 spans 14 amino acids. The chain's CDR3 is CASSRRERYNEQFF. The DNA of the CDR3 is TGTGCCAGCAGCCGACGGGAACGCTACAATGAGCAGTTCTTC.

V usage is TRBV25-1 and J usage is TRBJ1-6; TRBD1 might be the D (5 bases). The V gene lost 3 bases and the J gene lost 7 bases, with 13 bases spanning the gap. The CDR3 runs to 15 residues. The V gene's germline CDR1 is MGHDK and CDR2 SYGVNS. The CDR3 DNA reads TGTGCCAGCAGTGAGCGAGGCAGGGTCAATTCACCCCTCCACTTT. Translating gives CASSERGRVNSPLHF.

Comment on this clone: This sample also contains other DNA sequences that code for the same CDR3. CDR3 DNA: TGCGCCAGCAGCTTGGCTAGCGGGGGGACCGGGGAGCTGTTTTTT. Its translation: CASSLASGGTGELFF. V usage is TRBV5-1 and J usage is TRBJ2-2, with 11 bases lining up with TRBD2. V lost 0 bases and J lost 5; bases outside the gene matches: 0. The germline V gene encodes CDR1 SGHRS and CDR2 YFSETQ. The CDR3 is 15 amino acids.

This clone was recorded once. CDR3: CASSFSQGGVPYEQYF. In nucleotides, the CDR3 is TGTGCCAGCAGTTTTTCCCAGGGGGGGGTCCCCTACGAGCAGTACTTC. The chain has TRBV27 and TRBJ2-7; D may match TRBD1 or TRBD2 (7 bases each). V lost 3 bases and J lost 2, with 17 bases in between. CDR3 length: 16 amino acids. Germline-derived CDR1 and CDR2 are MNHEY and SMNVEV (reference sequence).

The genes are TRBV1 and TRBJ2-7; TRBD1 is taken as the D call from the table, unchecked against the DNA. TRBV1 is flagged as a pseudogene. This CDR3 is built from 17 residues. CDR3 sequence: CTSSQAGIEGDTYEQYF. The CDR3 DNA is TGCACCAGCAGCCAAGCGGGGATAGAGGGGGATACCTACGAGCAGTACTTC.

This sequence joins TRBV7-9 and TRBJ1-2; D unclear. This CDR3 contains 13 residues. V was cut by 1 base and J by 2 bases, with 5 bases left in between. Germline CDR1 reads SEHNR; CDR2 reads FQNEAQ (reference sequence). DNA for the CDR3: TGTGCCAGCAGCTTAGACGGGAACTATGGCTACACCTTC. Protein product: CASSLDGNYGYTF.